The sample holds a few counts of the clone carrying this T cell receptor beta chain. Its antigen is as yet unknown. A J-beta primer mix and a sample-barcoded 5' primer were used in a second PCR of roughly 6 to 12 cycles. A single record per CDR3 protein comes from TCRdb applying MiXCR to the 5' RACE reads. The profile shows 550,000 to 750,000 distinct CDR3 sequences, roughly 20% of them singletons. The sample comes from a study of blood T cells in healthy people across ages. General study findings and limits: Naive T cell percentage showed a strong correlation with TCR beta diversity. Measured against age, TCR beta diversity per million T cells decreased in a roughly linear manner.

The authors extracted at least 5 micrograms of total RNA per sample. V was trimmed by 4 bases and J by 1 base, leaving 11 bases between them. CDR3 length: 14 amino acids. Germline CDR1 SEHNR, CDR2 FQNEAQ (reference sequence). This rearrangement joins TRBV7-9 to TRBJ2-7; D possibly corresponds to TRBD2 (5 bases). This TCR was recovered from a man aged 65 to 79 in good health. Specimen: blood. DNA of the CDR3: TGTGCCAGCAGCTCTGAAAGGAGGTCCTACGAGCAGTACTTC. Protein: CASSSERRSYEQYF.